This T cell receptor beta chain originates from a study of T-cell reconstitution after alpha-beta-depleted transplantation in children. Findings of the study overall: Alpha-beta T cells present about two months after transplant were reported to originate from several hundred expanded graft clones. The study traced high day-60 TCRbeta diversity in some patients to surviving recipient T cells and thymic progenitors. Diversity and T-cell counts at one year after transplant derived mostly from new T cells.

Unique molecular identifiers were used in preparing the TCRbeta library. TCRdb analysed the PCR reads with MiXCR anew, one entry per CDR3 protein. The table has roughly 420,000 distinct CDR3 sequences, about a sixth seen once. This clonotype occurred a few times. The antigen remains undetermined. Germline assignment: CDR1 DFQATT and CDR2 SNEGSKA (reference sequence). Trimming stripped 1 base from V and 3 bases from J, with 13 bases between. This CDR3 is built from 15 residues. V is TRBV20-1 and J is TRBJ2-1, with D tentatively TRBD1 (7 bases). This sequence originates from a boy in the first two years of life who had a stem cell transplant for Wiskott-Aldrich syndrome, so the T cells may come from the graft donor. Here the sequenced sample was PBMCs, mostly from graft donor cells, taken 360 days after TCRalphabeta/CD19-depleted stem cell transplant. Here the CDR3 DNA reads TGCAGTGCTAGAGGGCAGGGGGGAAGCTACAATGAGCAGTTCTTC. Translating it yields CSARGQGGSYNEQFF.